This T cell receptor beta chain was captured by sequencing in a study of control samples from healthy donors and cancer patients. The CDR3 totals 15 residues. Germline V gene data show CDR1 as MNHNS and CDR2 as SASEGT. Trimming took off 2 bases at V and 2 bases at J, with 12 bases between the two ends. Measured with immunoSEQ multiplex PCR; TCRdb has only the in-frame clones, and not every one. The sample carries 98,000 or so clones, roughly four fifths recorded once. Source material: blood. The clonotype originates from a man younger than 35 in good health. The chain uses TRBV6-1 and TRBJ2-5; D is unclear. Here the CDR3 reads CASSETWIIQETQYF. CDR3 sequence (DNA): TGTGCCAGCAGTGAAACGTGGATCATACAAGAGACCCAGTACTTC.